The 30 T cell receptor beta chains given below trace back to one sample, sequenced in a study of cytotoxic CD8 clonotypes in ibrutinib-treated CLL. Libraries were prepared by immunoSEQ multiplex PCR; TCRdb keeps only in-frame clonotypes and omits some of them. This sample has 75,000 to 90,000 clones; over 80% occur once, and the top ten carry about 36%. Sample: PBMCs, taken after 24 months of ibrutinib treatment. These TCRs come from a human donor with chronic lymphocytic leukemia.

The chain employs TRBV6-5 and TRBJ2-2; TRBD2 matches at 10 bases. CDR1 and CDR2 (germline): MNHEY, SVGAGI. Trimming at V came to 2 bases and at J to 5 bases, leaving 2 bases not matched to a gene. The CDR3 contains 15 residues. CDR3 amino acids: CASSYRTSGTGELFF. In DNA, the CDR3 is TGTGCCAGCAGTTACCGGACTAGCGGAACCGGGGAGCTGTTTTTT.

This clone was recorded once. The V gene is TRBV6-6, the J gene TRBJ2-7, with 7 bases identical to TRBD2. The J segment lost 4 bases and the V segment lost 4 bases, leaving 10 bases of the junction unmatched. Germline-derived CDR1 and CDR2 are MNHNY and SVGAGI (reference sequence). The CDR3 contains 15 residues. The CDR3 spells CASSSSSGTRYEQYF. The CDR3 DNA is TGTGCCAGCAGTTCCTCCAGCGGGACGAGGTACGAGCAGTACTTC.

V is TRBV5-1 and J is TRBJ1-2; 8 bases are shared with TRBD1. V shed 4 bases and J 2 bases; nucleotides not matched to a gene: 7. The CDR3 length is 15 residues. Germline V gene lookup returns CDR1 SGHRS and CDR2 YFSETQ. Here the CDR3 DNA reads TGCGCCAGCAGCCCGTGGACAGGGAGGAACTATGGCTACACCTTC. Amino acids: CASSPWTGRNYGYTF.

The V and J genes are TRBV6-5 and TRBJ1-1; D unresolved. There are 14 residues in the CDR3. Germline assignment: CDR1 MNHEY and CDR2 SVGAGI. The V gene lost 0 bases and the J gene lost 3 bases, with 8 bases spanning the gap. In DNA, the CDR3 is TGTGCCAGCAGTTACTCGAGCTGGGACACTGAAGCTTTCTTT. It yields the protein CASSYSSWDTEAFF.

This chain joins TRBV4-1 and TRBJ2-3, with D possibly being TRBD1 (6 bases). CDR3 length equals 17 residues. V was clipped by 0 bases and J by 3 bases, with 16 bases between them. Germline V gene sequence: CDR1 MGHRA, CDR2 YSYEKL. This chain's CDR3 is CASSQDSVQGRTDTQYF. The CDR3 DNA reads TGCGCCAGCAGCCAAGATTCAGTACAGGGTAGGACAGATACGCAGTATTTT.

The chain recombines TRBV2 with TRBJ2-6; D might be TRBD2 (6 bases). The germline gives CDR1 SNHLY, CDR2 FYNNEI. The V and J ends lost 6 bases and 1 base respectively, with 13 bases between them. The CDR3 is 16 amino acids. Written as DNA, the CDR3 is TGTGCCAGCAGCGCATTGGGGACTTCTGGGGCCAACGTCCTGACTTTC. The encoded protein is CASSALGTSGANVLTF. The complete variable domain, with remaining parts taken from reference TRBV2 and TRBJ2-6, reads EPEVTQTPSHQVTQMGQEVILRCVPISNHLYFYWYRQILGQKVEFLVSFYNNEISEKSEIFDDQFSVERPDGSNFTLKIRSTKLEDSAMYFCASSALGTSGANVLTFGAGSRLTVL.

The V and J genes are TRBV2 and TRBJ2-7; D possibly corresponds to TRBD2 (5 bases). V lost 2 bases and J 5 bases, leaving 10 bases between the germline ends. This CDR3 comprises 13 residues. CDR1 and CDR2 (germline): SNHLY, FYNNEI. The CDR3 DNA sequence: TGTGCCAGCAGTGAAACTAGGCTCCACGAGCAGTACTTC. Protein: CASSETRLHEQYF.

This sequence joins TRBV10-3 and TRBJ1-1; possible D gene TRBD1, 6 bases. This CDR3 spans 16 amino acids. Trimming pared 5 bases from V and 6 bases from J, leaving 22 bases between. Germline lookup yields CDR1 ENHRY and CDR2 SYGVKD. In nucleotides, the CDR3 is TGTGCCATCAGTCAATCTTCCGGGACATCCTTCGCTGAAGCTTTCTTT. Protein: CAISQSSGTSFAEAFF.

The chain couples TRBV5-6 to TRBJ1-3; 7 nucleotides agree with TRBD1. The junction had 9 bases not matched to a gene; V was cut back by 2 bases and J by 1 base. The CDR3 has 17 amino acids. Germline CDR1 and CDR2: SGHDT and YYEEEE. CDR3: CASSFGQALGSGNTIYF. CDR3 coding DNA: TGTGCCAGCAGCTTTGGACAGGCGCTCGGATCTGGAAACACCATATATTTT.

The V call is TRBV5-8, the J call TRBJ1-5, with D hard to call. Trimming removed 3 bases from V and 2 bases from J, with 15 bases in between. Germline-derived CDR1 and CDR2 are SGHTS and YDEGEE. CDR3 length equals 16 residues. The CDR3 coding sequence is TGTGCCAGCAGCTCTGGGGTCCATCATCGCAATCAGCCCCAGCATTTT. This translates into CASSSGVHHRNQPQHF.

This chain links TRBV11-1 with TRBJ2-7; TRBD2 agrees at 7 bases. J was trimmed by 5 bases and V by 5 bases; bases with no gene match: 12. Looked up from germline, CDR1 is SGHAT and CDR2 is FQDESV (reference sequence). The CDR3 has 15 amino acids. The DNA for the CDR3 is TGTGCCAGCAGCCCCTCCTCCGCGGGGAGGGACGAGCAGTACTTC. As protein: CASSPSSAGRDEQYF. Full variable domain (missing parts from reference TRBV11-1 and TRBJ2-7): EAEVAQSPRYKITEKSQAVAFWCDPISGHATLYWYRQILGQGPELLVQFQDESVVDDSQLPKDRFSAERLKGVDSTLKIQPAELGDSAMYLCASSPSSAGRDEQYFGPGTRLTVT.

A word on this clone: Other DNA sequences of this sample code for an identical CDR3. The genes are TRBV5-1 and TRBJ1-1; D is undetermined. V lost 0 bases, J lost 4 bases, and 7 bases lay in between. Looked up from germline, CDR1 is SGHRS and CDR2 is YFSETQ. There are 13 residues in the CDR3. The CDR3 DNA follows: TGCGCCAGCAGCTTGGATTGGGGCACTGAAGCTTTCTTT. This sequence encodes CASSLDWGTEAFF. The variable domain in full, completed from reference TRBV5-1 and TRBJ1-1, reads KAGVTQTPRYLIKTRGQQVTLSCSPISGHRSVSWYQQTPGQGLQFLFEYFSETQRNKGNFPGRFSGRQFSNSRSEMNVSTLELGDSALYLCASSLDWGTEAFFGQGTRLTVV.

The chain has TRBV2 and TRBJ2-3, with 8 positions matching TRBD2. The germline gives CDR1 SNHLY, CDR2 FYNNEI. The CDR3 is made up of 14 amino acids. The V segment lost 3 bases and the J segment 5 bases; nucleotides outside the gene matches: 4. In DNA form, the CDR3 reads TGTGCCAGCAGTGATGGACTAGCTGGAGATACGCAGTATTTT. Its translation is CASSDGLAGDTQYF.

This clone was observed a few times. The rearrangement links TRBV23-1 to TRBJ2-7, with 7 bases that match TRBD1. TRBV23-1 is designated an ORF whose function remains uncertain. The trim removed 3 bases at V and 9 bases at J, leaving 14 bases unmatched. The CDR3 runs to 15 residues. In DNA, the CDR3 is TGCGCCAGCAGTCACCTCATTTACCCCCGGGACAGGCAGTACTTC. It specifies CASSHLIYPRDRQYF.

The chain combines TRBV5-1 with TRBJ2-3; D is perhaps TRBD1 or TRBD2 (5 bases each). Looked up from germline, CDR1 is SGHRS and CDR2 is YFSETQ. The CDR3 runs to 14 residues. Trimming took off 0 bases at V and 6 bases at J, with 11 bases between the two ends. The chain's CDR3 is CASSLDGAVDTQYF. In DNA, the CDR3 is TGCGCCAGCAGCTTGGACGGGGCTGTGGATACGCAGTATTTT.

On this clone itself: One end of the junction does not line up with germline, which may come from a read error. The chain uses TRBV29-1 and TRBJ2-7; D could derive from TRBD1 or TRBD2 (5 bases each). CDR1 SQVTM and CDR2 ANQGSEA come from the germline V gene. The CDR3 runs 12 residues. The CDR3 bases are TGCAGCGTTACGGGACGGTCCTTCGAGCAGTACTTC. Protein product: CSVTGRSFEQYF.

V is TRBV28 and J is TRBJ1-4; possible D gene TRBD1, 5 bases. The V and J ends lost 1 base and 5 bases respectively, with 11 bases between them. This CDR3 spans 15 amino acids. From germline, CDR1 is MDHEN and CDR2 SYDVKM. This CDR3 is CASSLYSGDNEKLFF. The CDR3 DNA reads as TGTGCCAGCAGTTTATATTCTGGGGACAATGAAAAACTGTTTTTT.

The CDR3 loop reads CASSPGTGVSGNTIYF. The CDR3 DNA is TGTGCCAGCTCACCTGGGACAGGGGTTTCAGGAAACACCATATATTTT. V and J are TRBV18 and TRBJ1-3, with 10 bases aligning to TRBD1. In germline, CDR1 is KGHSH, CDR2 LQKENI. The junction had 6 bases not matched to a gene; V was cut back by 3 bases and J by 4 bases. The CDR3 loop spans 16 amino acids.

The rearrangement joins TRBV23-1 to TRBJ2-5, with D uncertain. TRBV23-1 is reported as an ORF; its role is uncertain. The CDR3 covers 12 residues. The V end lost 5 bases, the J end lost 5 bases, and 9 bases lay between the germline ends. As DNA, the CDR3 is TGCGCCAGCAGTTGCTCGTCGGAGACCCAGTACTTC. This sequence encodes CASSCSSETQYF.

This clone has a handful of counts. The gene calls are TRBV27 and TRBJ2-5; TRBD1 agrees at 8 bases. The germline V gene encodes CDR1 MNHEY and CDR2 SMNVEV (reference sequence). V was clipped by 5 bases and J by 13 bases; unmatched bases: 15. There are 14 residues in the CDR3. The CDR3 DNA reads TGTGCCAGCAGTGTCCCGAGACAGGGGTTATTGGGGTACTTC. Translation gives CASSVPRQGLLGYF.

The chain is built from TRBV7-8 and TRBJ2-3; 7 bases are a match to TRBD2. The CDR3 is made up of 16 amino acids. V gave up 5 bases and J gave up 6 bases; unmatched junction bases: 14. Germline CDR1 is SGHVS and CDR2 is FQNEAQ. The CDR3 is CASSPLEGGIVDTQYF. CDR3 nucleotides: TGTGCCAGCAGCCCGCTGGAGGGAGGGATCGTGGATACGCAGTATTTT.

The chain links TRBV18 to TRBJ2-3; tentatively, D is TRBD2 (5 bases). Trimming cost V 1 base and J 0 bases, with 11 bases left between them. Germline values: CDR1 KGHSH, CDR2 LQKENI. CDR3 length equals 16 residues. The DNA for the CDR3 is TGTGCCAGCTCACCACAGCTGGGGAGTAGCACAGATACGCAGTATTTT. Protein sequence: CASSPQLGSSTDTQYF.

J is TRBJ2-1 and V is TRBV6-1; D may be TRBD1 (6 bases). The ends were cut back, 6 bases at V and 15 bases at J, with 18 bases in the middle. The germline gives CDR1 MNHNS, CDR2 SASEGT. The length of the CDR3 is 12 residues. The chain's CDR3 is CASRPDSPQLFF. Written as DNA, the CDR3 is TGTGCCAGCAGACCGGACAGTCCACAATTGTTCTTC.

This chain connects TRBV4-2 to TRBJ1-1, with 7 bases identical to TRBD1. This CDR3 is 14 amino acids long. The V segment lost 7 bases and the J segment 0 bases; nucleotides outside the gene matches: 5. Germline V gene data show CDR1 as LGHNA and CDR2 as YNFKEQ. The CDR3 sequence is CASNYRGVNTEAFF. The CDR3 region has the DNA TGTGCCAGCAACTACAGGGGTGTGAACACTGAAGCTTTCTTT.

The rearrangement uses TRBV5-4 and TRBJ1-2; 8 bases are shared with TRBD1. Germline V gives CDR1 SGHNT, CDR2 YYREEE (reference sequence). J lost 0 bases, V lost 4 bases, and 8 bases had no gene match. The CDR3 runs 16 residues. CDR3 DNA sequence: TGTGCCAGCAGCCCTGGACAGGGTCTAACTAACTATGGCTACACCTTC. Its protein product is CASSPGQGLTNYGYTF.

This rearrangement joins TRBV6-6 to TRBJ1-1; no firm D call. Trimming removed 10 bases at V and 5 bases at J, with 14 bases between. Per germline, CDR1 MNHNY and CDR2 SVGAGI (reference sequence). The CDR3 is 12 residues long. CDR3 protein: CATSGRGTEAFF. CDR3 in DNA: TGTGCCACCTCGGGGAGAGGGACTGAAGCTTTCTTT.

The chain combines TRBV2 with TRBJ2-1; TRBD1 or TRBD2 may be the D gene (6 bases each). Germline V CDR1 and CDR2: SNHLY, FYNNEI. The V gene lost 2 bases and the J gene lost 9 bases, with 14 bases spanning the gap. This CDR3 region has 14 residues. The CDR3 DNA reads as TGTGCCAGCAGTGAATTATTCTGGGGGGCTGAGCAGTTCTTC. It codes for CASSELFWGAEQFF.

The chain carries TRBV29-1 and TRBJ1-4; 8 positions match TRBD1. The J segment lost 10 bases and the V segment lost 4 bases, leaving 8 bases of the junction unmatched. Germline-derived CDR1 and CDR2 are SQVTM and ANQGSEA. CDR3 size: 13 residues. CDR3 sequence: CSVARDRRGKLFF. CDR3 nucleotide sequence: TGCAGCGTTGCGAGGGACAGGCGTGGAAAACTGTTTTTT.

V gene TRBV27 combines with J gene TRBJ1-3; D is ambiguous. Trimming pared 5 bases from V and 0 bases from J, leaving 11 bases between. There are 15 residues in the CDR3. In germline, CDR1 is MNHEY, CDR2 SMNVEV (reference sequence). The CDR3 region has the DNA TGTGCCAGCAGTGGGTTGGGAAACTCTGGAAACACCATATATTTT. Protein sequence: CASSGLGNSGNTIYF.

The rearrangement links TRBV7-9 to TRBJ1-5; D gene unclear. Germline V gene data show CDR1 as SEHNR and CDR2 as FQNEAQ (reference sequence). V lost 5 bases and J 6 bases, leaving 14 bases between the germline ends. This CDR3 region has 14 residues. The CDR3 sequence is CASSKPGRLQPQHF. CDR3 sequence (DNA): TGTGCCAGCAGCAAACCCGGGCGTCTTCAGCCCCAGCATTTT.